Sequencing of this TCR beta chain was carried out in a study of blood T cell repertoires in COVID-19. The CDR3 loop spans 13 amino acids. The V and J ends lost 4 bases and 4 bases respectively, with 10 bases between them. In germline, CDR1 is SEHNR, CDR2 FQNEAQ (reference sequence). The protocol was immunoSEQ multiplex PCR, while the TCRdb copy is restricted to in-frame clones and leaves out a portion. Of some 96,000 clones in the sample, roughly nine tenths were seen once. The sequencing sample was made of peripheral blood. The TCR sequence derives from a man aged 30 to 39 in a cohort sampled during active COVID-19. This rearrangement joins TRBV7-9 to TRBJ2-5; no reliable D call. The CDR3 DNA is TGTGCCAGCAGCTCACTCCCCGGAGAGACCCAGTACTTC. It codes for CASSSLPGETQYF.